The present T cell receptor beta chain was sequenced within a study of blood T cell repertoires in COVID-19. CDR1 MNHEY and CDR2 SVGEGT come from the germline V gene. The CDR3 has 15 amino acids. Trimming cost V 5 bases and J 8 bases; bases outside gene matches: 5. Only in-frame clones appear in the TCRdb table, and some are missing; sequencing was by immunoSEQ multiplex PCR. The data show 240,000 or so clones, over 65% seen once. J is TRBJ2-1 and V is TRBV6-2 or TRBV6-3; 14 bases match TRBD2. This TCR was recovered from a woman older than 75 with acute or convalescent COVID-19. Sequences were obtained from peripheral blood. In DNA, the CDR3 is TGTGCCAGCAGTAGACTAGCGGGAGGGATCGATGAGCAGTTCTTC. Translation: CASSRLAGGIDEQFF.